The sequence of this TCR beta chain was determined in a study of CD8 T cells in Susac syndrome. Study-level information: Clinical remission applied to under 10 sequenced Susac syndrome patients, and five or six had active disease. Study observations and caveats: CD4+ repertoires of Susac syndrome patients lacked detectable clonal expansion.

A remark on this clonotype: The antigen is unknown.

A quantity of about 0.5 to 1 ug RNA underwent reverse transcription using random hexamers. Amplification of TCR beta CDR3 across 54 Vbeta and 13 Jbeta was performed with immunoSEQ multiplex PCR. TCRdb called the immunoSEQ multiplex PCR reads again in MiXCR, with one record for every CDR3 protein. The sample contains under 250,000 distinct CDR3 sequences, 94% of which appear only once. The germline CDR1 and CDR2 sequences are LNHDA and SQIVND (reference sequence). V shed 4 bases and J shed 6 bases, with 15 bases lying between them. There are 15 residues in the CDR3. Sequencing of TCR beta was performed on blood CD8+ and CD4+ T cells.

Specimen: CD4+ T cells from PBMCs. The chain uses TRBV19 and TRBJ2-2; D perhaps matches TRBD2 (5 bases). The clonotype originates from a human donor with Susac syndrome. CDR3 amino acids: CASSRYLANSGELFF. Here the CDR3 DNA reads TGTGCCAGTAGTAGGTACCTAGCAAACTCCGGGGAGCTGTTTTTT.